The 15 T cell receptor delta chains in this list originate from one sample, sequenced in a study of gamma-delta chains in newborns, infants, children. TCRdb used CATT to re-call clones from the reads. This table holds roughly 2,700 delta-chain clones, just over 45% found once. The source was blood, collected at baseline. All receptors derive from a child who received the measles vaccine.

This clone was detected only a few times. The chain links TRDV3 to TRDJ1, with 10 bases matching TRDD3. The CDR3 loop spans 21 amino acids. Germline V gene data show CDR1 as TVYSNPD and CDR2 as GDNSRS (reference sequence). With 5 bases clipped from V and 0 bases from J, the junction kept 27 bases outside the gene matches. Here the CDR3 reads CAVPEGLPYPTGGSYTDKLIF. CDR3 bases: TGTGCCGTTCCAGAAGGCCTTCCATACCCTACTGGGGGATCGTACACCGATAAACTCATCTTT. The variable domain in full, with the rest retrieved from reference TRDV3 and TRDJ1, is CDKVTQSSPDQTVASGSEVVLLCTYDTVYSNPDLFWYRIRPDYSFQFVFYGDNSRSEGADFTQGRFSVKHILTQKAFHLVISPVRTEDSATYYCAVPEGLPYPTGGSYTDKLIFGKGTRVTVEP.

Regarding this clone: Being one base from a much bigger clone, this may be a read error. CDR3 sequence (DNA): TGTGCTCTTGGGGAACTAACTCGAAGAAACTGGGGGATGCTGTCCACCGATAAACTCATCTTT. This encodes CALGELTRRNWGMLSTDKLIF. This chain connects TRDV1 to TRDJ1, with 10 bases identical to TRDD3. Germline loops: CDR1 TSWWSYY, CDR2 QGS. J was trimmed by 1 base and V by 0 bases; bases with no gene match: 17. This CDR3 has 21 amino acids.

The chain employs TRAV29/DV5 and TRDJ1; 10 bases fit TRDD3. The length of the CDR3 is 20 residues. V dropped 1 base and J dropped 2; count of bases not matched to a gene: 20. Germline V CDR1 and CDR2: NSMFDY, ISSIKDK. The CDR3 reads CAASTGDTGPGRRATDKLIF. CDR3 coding DNA: TGTGCAGCAAGCACGGGGGATACGGGGCCCGGTCGAAGGGCGACCGATAAACTCATCTTT.

For the CDR3, the DNA is TGTGCTCTTGGGGCGCTTCCGGAGTTCACCTGCTGGGGGATATTGAGGTGGTTTGGCGATAAACTCATCTTT. As protein: CALGALPEFTCWGILRWFGDKLIF. The chain couples TRDV1 to TRDJ1; TRDD3 matches 10 bases. Trimming cost V 4 bases and J 4 bases; bases outside gene matches: 33. Germline V CDR1 and CDR2: TSWWSYY, QGS. This CDR3 has 24 residues.

The chain joins TRDV1 to TRDJ1; D ambiguous. CDR3 length: 19 amino acids. Germline V gene data show CDR1 as TSWWSYY and CDR2 as QGS. Trimming stripped 0 bases from V and 4 bases from J, with 24 bases between. The CDR3: CALGELKSPAYRILDKLIF. DNA of the CDR3: TGTGCTCTTGGGGAACTAAAGTCCCCTGCGTACCGAATACTCGATAAACTCATCTTT.

This chain joins TRDV1 and TRDJ1, with 12 positions matching TRDD3. V trimming: 4 bases; J trimming: 7 bases; junction bases outside the gene matches: 19. The CDR3 has 19 residues. CDR1 TSWWSYY and CDR2 QGS come from the germline V gene. The CDR3 sequence is CALGGSSLLYWGIPGKLIF. In DNA form, the CDR3 reads TGTGCTCTTGGGGGGTCTTCCCTCCTTTACTGGGGGATACCGGGTAAACTCATCTTT.

For this clone: The junction and the germline gene differ at one end; a read error may be behind it. The V gene is TRDV1, the J gene TRDJ3; TRDD3 matches 13 bases. Germline V gene sequence: CDR1 TSWWSYY, CDR2 QGS. The CDR3 is made up of 23 amino acids. CDR3 in DNA: TGTGCTCTTGGGGAACTAGCGGTACTGGGGGATACGCGTATCCGCTGGGACACCCGACAGGTGTTTTTC. Amino acids: CALGELAVLGDTRIRWDTRQVFF.

The chain links TRDV2 to TRDJ1; D is perhaps TRDD3 (5 bases). Between the trimmed V and J ends, which lost 3 bases and 0 bases, there was a span of 13 bases. This CDR3 contains 15 residues. CDR1 is GEAIGNYY, CDR2 EKD, per germline. Here the CDR3 reads CACDRWDLYTDKLIF. CDR3 nucleotide sequence: TGTGCCTGTGACCGCTGGGATTTGTACACCGATAAACTCATCTTT.

As concerns this clone: This sequence is one base from a far larger clone and is likely a read error. The chain uses TRDV1 and TRDJ1, with 8 bases matching TRDD3. CDR1 is TSWWSYY, CDR2 QGS, per germline. The CDR3 is 19 amino acids. Trimming removed 6 bases from V and 0 bases from J; junction bases left unmatched: 18. CDR3 DNA sequence: TGTGCTCTTGGAAACCCTCTTCGGGGATACCATATGTACACCGATAAACTCATCTTT. Protein: CALGNPLRGYHMYTDKLIF.

This clone was seen a few times. The sample holds other DNA sequences that translate to the same CDR3. The chain uses TRAV29/DV5 and TRDJ1, with 11 bases aligning to TRDD3. The V and J ends lost 1 base and 4 bases, in that order; junction bases with no gene match: 21. The CDR3 runs to 20 residues. The germline gives CDR1 NSMFDY, CDR2 ISSIKDK. CDR3 region: CAASSGPFLTGGYRIDKLIF. In nucleotides, the CDR3 is TGTGCAGCAAGCTCGGGTCCCTTCCTAACTGGGGGATATCGGATCGATAAACTCATCTTT.

The chain combines TRDV1 with TRDJ1, with a possible D match to TRDD3 (6 bases). Trimming took off 7 bases at V and 0 bases at J, with 48 bases between the two ends. There are 26 residues in the CDR3. Germline CDR1 TSWWSYY, CDR2 QGS. Here the CDR3 reads CALVKGLFYWAQQSALDFDYTDKLIF. The DNA for the CDR3 is TGTGCTCTTGTGAAGGGTCTTTTTTACTGGGCCCAGCAATCCGCTTTAGATTTTGATTACACCGATAAACTCATCTTT.

In this sample, this clone turned up a few times. This sequence joins TRDV1 and TRDJ1, with TRDD3 identical over 9 bases. Trimming removed 1 base from V and 3 bases from J; junction bases left unmatched: 12. This CDR3 region has 18 residues. Germline V gene lookup returns CDR1 TSWWSYY and CDR2 QGS. The CDR3 coding sequence is TGTGCTCTTGGGGAACAGCAACCGGGGGCTGGGGGATCCGATAAACTCATCTTT. Protein sequence: CALGEQQPGAGGSDKLIF.

With regard to this clone: In the same sample, other DNA sequences code for this CDR3. The chain recombines TRDV3 with TRDJ1; D remains ambiguous. V lost 5 bases to trimming and J lost 1 base, with 20 bases between them. From germline, CDR1 is TVYSNPD and CDR2 GDNSRS (reference sequence). This CDR3 is 15 amino acids long. CDR3 DNA sequence: TGTGCCCTTTCGGGACGAGGAGGTGGCACCGATAAACTCATCTTT. It specifies CALSGRGGGTDKLIF.

The chain links TRDV3 to TRDJ1, with 10 nucleotides matching TRDD3. CDR3 length: 21 residues. Germline V gives CDR1 TVYSNPD, CDR2 GDNSRS (reference sequence). V trimming: 5 bases; J trimming: 0 bases; junction bases outside the gene matches: 27. The CDR3 region is CAVPEGLPSPTGGSYTDKLIF. In DNA form, the CDR3 reads TGTGCCGTTCCAGAAGGCCTTCCATCCCCTACTGGGGGATCGTACACCGATAAACTCATCTTT.

As for this clone: An end of the junction differs from the germline gene, which may be a read error. Other DNA sequences in this specimen translate into the identical CDR3. This chain uses TRAV29/DV5 with TRDJ3, with 11 bases lining up with TRDD3. The length of the CDR3 is 18 residues. Germline CDR1 reads NSMFDY; CDR2 reads ISSIKDK. Here the CDR3 reads CAASDYWGITWDTRQMFF. As DNA, the CDR3 is TGTGCGGCAAGCGACTACTGGGGGATAACCTGGGACACCCGACAGATGTTTTTC. The whole variable domain, remainder taken from reference TRAV29/DV5 and TRDJ3, is DQQVKQNSPSLSVQEGRISILNCDYTNSMFDYFLWYKKYPAEGPTFLISISSIKDKNEDGRFTVFLNKSAKHLSLHIVPSQPGDSAVYFCAASDYWGITWDTRQMFFGTGIKLFVEP.